This T cell receptor beta chain comes out of a study of response to subunit inactivated influenza vaccine listed by TCRdb under 2018. For the study in its entirety: Deep quantitative T cell receptor repertoire profiling was used in the study to track responses to a trivalent subunit inactivated influenza vaccine. The paper as a whole reports these results and caveats: The authors suggested that each seasonal influenza vaccination may recruit only a limited number of new T cells.

Worth noting for this clonotype: Its cognate antigen has yet to be identified. No qualities accompany the bases; no much larger clone lies one base away.

Library construction relied on RT-PCR. The sequencing machine was an Illumina HiSeq 2500. Using fastp trimming at Q25 and MiXCR clonotype assembly, TCRdb reanalyzed the public sequencing data and kept in-frame beta chains. Rows with a matching CDR3 protein are joined into one entry that keeps the most common DNA and genes. A total of 250,000 to 350,000 distinct CDR3 sequences appear in this sample, approximately 21% of them only once. The biggest ten clones account for around 10% of the sample. The germline V gene (reference sequence) supplies CDR1 MNHEY and CDR2 SMNVEV. Inclusive of the bounding cysteine and phenylalanine, the CDR3 is 15 residues long. The retained sequence is limited to the CDR3, 45 bases, with the frame set at the first base. At the junction V is shortened by 3 bases and J by 5 bases, with 13 bases in between.

The sequence derives from a man between 45 and 75 years old who received an inactivated influenza vaccine. Donor details come from another sample of the same person, matched by shared clones. The rearrangement joined TRBV27 to TRBJ2-2, with TRBD1 perhaps the D gene, on 5 matching bases. Specimen: PBMCs from blood, collected around 22 months after vaccination. Read as DNA, the sequence is TGTGCCAGCAGTTTGGTAGGGGTCGGGACCGGGGAGCTGTTTTTT. It specifies CASSLVGVGTGELFF.